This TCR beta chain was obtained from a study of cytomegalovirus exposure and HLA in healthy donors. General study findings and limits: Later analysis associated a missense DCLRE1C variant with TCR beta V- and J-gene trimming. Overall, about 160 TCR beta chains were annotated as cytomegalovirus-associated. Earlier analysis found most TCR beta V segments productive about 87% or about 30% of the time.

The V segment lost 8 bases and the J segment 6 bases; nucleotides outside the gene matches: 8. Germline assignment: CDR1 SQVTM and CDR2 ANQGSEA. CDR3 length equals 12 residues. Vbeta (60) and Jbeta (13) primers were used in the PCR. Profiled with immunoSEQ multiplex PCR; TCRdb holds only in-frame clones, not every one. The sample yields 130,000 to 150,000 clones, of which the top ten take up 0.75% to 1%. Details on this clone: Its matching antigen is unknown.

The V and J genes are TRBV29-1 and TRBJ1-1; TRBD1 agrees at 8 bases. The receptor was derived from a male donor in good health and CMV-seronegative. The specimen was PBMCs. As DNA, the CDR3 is TGCAGCACACAGGGGGATGTGGCTGAAGCTTTCTTT. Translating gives CSTQGDVAEAFF.